Each of the 22 T cell receptor beta chains below was sequenced from the same sample in a study of identical twins. TCRdb re-called the 5' RACE reads through MiXCR, storing one row per CDR3 protein. The table records about 530,000 distinct CDR3 sequences, over 12% of them present only once. This sample was shared with a second study, whose subject was yellow fever vaccine responses in identical twins.

What was sequenced was CD4+ T cells sorted from blood. The source of these receptors is a young woman in good health.

The V call is TRBV4-1, the J call TRBJ2-5; D is possibly TRBD1 or TRBD2 (5 bases each). With 5 bases removed from V and 1 base from J, the gap between germline ends came to 11 bases. The CDR3 totals 14 residues. Per germline, CDR1 MGHRA and CDR2 YSYEKL. CDR3 sequence (DNA): TGCGCCAGCAGCGACCGAGGGGCCCAAGAGACCCAGTACTTC. It encodes CASSDRGAQETQYF.

This clonotype occurred many times. The chain combines TRBV5-1 with TRBJ1-4, with D possibly being TRBD1 (5 bases). Germline CDR1 and CDR2: SGHRS and YFSETQ. The CDR3 has 14 residues. The V gene lost 4 bases and the J gene lost 3 bases, with 10 bases spanning the gap. CDR3 residues: CASSPSTANEKLFF. The CDR3 DNA is TGCGCCAGCAGCCCCTCGACAGCTAATGAAAAACTGTTTTTT.

The chain recombines TRBV10-3 with TRBJ2-5, with D perhaps TRBD1 (5 bases). Trimming shortened V by 2 bases and J by 2 bases, and 6 bases separated the two germline ends. From germline, CDR1 is ENHRY and CDR2 SYGVKD. The CDR3 extends over 13 amino acids. The CDR3 reads CAISERGQETQYF. The DNA for the CDR3 is TGTGCCATCAGTGAGAGGGGACAAGAGACCCAGTACTTC.

This clonotype was seen a handful of times. The chain links TRBV7-3 to TRBJ2-7; TRBD1 might be the D (6 bases). V dropped 5 bases and J dropped 3 bases, with 11 bases sitting between them. The CDR3 length is 13 residues. Germline CDR1 is SGHTA and CDR2 is FQGTGA. CDR3 DNA sequence: TGTGCCAGCAGCCCCGGACAGTTCTACGAGCAGTACTTC. It encodes CASSPGQFYEQYF. The full variable domain, with the rest looked up from reference TRBV7-3 and TRBJ2-7, is GAGVSQTPSNKVTEKGKYVELRCDPISGHTALYWYRQSLGQGPEFLIYFQGTGAADDSGLPNDRFFAVRPEGSVSTLKIQRTERGDSAVYLCASSPGQFYEQYFGPGTRLTVT.

This clonotype was observed a few times. The chain combines TRBV6-1 with TRBJ1-1; 9 nucleotides agree with TRBD1. Trimming cost V 0 bases and J 5 bases; bases outside gene matches: 10. The CDR3 spans 17 residues. From germline, CDR1 is MNHNS and CDR2 SASEGT. In DNA form, the CDR3 reads TGTGCCAGCAGTGAAGCAACCGGGACAGGGTGGGGGACTGAAGCTTTCTTT. It is translated as CASSEATGTGWGTEAFF.

This chain joins TRBV15 and TRBJ2-1; D call uncertain. The CDR3 is 16 residues long. Trimming shortened V by 0 bases and J by 0 bases, and 9 bases separated the two germline ends. Germline V gene data show CDR1 as LNHNV and CDR2 as YYDKDF (reference sequence). CDR3: CATSRDLGNSYNEQFF. CDR3 DNA: TGTGCCACCAGCAGAGACCTTGGCAACTCCTACAATGAGCAGTTCTTC. The variable domain in full, with the rest retrieved from reference TRBV15 and TRBJ2-1, is DAMVIQNPRYQVTQFGKPVTLSCSQTLNHNVMYWYQQKSSQAPKLLFHYYDKDFNNEADTPDNFQSRRPNTSFCFLDIRSPGLGDTAMYLCATSRDLGNSYNEQFFGPGTRLTVL.

The chain combines TRBV6-5 with TRBJ1-1; the D is unclear. V dropped 7 bases and J dropped 4 bases, with 7 bases sitting between them. This CDR3 has 11 amino acids. The germline CDR1 and CDR2 sequences are MNHEY and SVGAGI. The CDR3 protein is CASTGSTEAFF. The CDR3 DNA follows: TGTGCCAGCACCGGATCCACTGAAGCTTTCTTT.

The CDR3 DNA follows: TGTGCCAGCAGTTTAGGAGCAGGGCAGTTCTTC. Translation: CASSLGAGQFF. The J gene is TRBJ2-1, the V gene TRBV12-3 or TRBV12-4; D gene ambiguous. The CDR3 length is 11 residues. Trimming pared 1 base from V and 12 bases from J, leaving 7 bases between.

The V call is TRBV7-2, the J call TRBJ2-5; TRBD2 aligns across 9 bases. CDR1 is SGHTA, CDR2 FQGNSA, per germline. With V trimmed by 3 bases and J by 5 bases, 13 bases remained unmatched. CDR3 length: 17 residues. The CDR3 spells CASSLGLRLAARETQYF. The CDR3 coding sequence is TGTGCCAGCAGCTTGGGCCTACGACTAGCGGCGAGGGAGACCCAGTACTTC. Supplemented by reference TRBV7-2 and TRBJ2-5, the full variable domain reads GAGVSQSPSNKVTEKGKDVELRCDPISGHTALYWYRQSLGQGLEFLIYFQGNSAPDKSGLPSDRFSAERTGGSVSTLTIQRTQQEDSAVYLCASSLGLRLAARETQYFGPGTRLLVL.

This clonotype has more than one count but fewer than ten. The J gene is TRBJ2-7, the V gene TRBV18; 10 positions match TRBD1. V lost 4 bases and J lost 6; bases outside the gene matches: 3. CDR1 and CDR2 from the germline V gene are KGHSH and LQKENI. The CDR3 sequence is 13 residues long. The CDR3 DNA is TGTGCCAGCTCACGGGACAGGGGTCGCGAGCAGTACGTC. Translation: CASSRDRGREQYV.

CDR3 in amino acids: CASSQERSAGSTGELFF. DNA for the CDR3: TGTGCCAGCAGCCAAGAGAGGTCTGCGGGGAGCACCGGGGAGCTGTTTTTT. The chain couples TRBV3-1 to TRBJ2-2; a weak D match, TRBD2 (6 bases). CDR1 and CDR2 from the germline V gene are LGHDT and YNNKEL (reference sequence). This CDR3 comprises 17 residues. Trimming stripped 0 bases from V and 4 bases from J, with 15 bases between.

This clonotype was observed a handful of times. The chain joins TRBV12-3 or TRBV12-4 to TRBJ1-2; D ambiguous. The CDR3 runs 14 residues. The V and J ends lost 5 bases and 8 bases respectively, with 18 bases between them. CDR3 loop: CASSDPLVSQGYTF. The DNA for the CDR3 is TGTGCCAGCAGTGACCCCCTCGTAAGCCAGGGCTACACCTTC.

In its sample, this clonotype was seen many times. The chain couples TRBV7-2 to TRBJ1-5, with 9 bases that match TRBD1. The CDR3 length is 13 residues. Germline V gene data show CDR1 as SGHTA and CDR2 as FQGNSA. Losses at the gene ends were 5 bases for V and 4 bases for J; bases not matched to a gene: 0. CDR3 amino acids: CASSGQGNQPQHF. In DNA, the CDR3 is TGTGCCAGCAGCGGACAGGGGAATCAGCCCCAGCATTTT.

This chain links TRBV7-2 with TRBJ2-1; D is unresolved. V lost 4 bases to trimming and J lost 8 bases, with 12 bases between them. This CDR3 contains 13 residues. Germline V gene sequence: CDR1 SGHTA, CDR2 FQGNSA. In nucleotides, the CDR3 is TGTGCCAGCAGCTCCCCCGGGTTGTATGAGCAGTTCTTC. Translated: CASSSPGLYEQFF.

For this clonotype: One junction end disagrees with the germline gene, perhaps due to a read error. The chain uses TRBV27 and TRBJ2-1; 9 positions agree with TRBD2. The germline V gene has CDR1 MNHEY and CDR2 SMNVEV (reference sequence). The CDR3 is 15 amino acids. CDR3 region: CASSSAGGTNNEQFF. The DNA of the CDR3 is TGTGCCAGCAGCTCAGCGGGAGGAACTAACAATGAACAGTTCTTC.

The rearrangement links TRBV9 to TRBJ2-3; D is ambiguous. Germline loops: CDR1 SGDLS, CDR2 YYNGEE. There are 12 residues in the CDR3. Trimming removed 0 bases from V and 6 bases from J, with 5 bases in between. This CDR3 is CASSVVVDTQYF. The DNA for the CDR3 is TGTGCCAGCAGCGTAGTTGTGGATACGCAGTATTTT.

This sequence joins TRBV20-1 and TRBJ1-2; the D gene is possibly TRBD1 (6 bases). V was clipped by 4 bases and J by 8 bases, with 8 bases between them. The CDR3 consists of 10 residues. The germline V gene encodes CDR1 DFQATT and CDR2 SNEGSKA (reference sequence). The CDR3 sequence: CSANRAGYTF. The DNA of the CDR3 is TGCAGTGCTAACAGGGCGGGCTACACCTTC.

This clonotype was counted a few times. The chain has TRBV12-3 or TRBV12-4 and TRBJ2-6; D remains ambiguous. V was shortened by 3 bases and J by 0 bases, with 9 bases between the two germline ends. This CDR3 has 16 residues. In nucleotides, the CDR3 is TGTGCCAGCAGTTTTAAGGGCCACTCTGGGGCCAACGTCCTGACTTTC. It codes for CASSFKGHSGANVLTF.

V and J are TRBV20-1 and TRBJ2-2; 8 nucleotides agree with TRBD2. CDR1 is DFQATT, CDR2 SNEGSKA, per germline (reference sequence). V trimming: 2 bases; J trimming: 4 bases; junction bases outside the gene matches: 6. This CDR3 region has 15 residues. Here the CDR3 reads CSARTSGVGTGELFF. The CDR3 bases are TGCAGTGCTAGAACTAGCGGAGTGGGCACCGGGGAGCTGTTTTTT.

The J gene is TRBJ1-2, the V gene TRBV12-3 or TRBV12-4; D perhaps matches TRBD1 (5 bases). V lost 3 bases to trimming and J lost 0 bases, with 17 bases between them. The CDR3 covers 17 residues. The CDR3 DNA follows: TGTGCCAGCAGTTTGCGCCAGGGTAGAAACTCTAACTATGGCTACACCTTC. The encoded protein is CASSLRQGRNSNYGYTF.

The chain couples TRBV6-8 to TRBJ2-7; perhaps TRBD2 as D (5 bases). Germline lookup yields CDR1 MNHGY and CDR2 SAAAGT. The CDR3 spans 12 residues. Deletions cut 8 bases from V and 3 bases from J, with 11 bases between. The CDR3 loop is CASARGFYEQYF. In DNA, the CDR3 is TGTGCCAGCGCCAGAGGGTTCTACGAGCAGTACTTC.

Ten or more counts support this clonotype. V gene TRBV4-2 combines with J gene TRBJ1-4; TRBD1 matches 7 bases. This CDR3 region has 15 residues. J lost 8 bases, V lost 7 bases, and 13 bases had no gene match. Germline loops: CDR1 LGHNA, CDR2 YNFKEQ. The DNA of the CDR3 is TGTGCCAGCACCGGCCGGATGAGGGGGCAGGAAAAACTGTTTTTT. Translation: CASTGRMRGQEKLFF.